The source of this T cell receptor (beta chain) is a study of shared clonotypes between healthy human individuals. The study's findings and limits: Memory subsets generally showed smaller estimated richness than naive subsets did. Some clonotypes were shared by all four sorted-subset donors, while others were not shared. The non-shared ones had lower generation probabilities than the shared ones.

The data were produced by immunoSEQ multiplex PCR, yet TCRdb's version contains in-frame clones alone and is incomplete. Of about 1,800,000 clones in the sample, roughly 95% were seen once. Naive CD8 cells were CD45RO-negative, positively selected for CCR7, excluding terminally differentiated effector memory CD45RA+ cells. CDR3 length: 15 residues. The germline V gene encodes CDR1 GTSNPN and CDR2 SVGIG (reference sequence). V was pared by 2 bases and J by 6 bases, with 7 bases of the junction left unmatched. Note on this clone: Its antigen is still unknown.

The chain uses TRBV30 and TRBJ2-1; 10 bases agree with TRBD2. The sequenced material came from naive CD8+ T cells sorted from blood. The TCR comes from a man younger than 30 in good health. The CDR3 sequence: CAWSMLAGDLNEQFF. The CDR3 DNA sequence: TGTGCCTGGAGTATGCTAGCGGGAGATCTCAATGAGCAGTTCTTC. Together with reference TRBV30 and TRBJ2-1, the CDR3 gives the full variable domain: SQTIHQWPATLVQPVGSPLSLECTVEGTSNPNLYWYRQAAGRGLQLLFYSVGIGQISSEVPQNLSASRPQDRQFILSSKKLLLSDSGFYLCAWSMLAGDLNEQFFGPGTRLTVL.